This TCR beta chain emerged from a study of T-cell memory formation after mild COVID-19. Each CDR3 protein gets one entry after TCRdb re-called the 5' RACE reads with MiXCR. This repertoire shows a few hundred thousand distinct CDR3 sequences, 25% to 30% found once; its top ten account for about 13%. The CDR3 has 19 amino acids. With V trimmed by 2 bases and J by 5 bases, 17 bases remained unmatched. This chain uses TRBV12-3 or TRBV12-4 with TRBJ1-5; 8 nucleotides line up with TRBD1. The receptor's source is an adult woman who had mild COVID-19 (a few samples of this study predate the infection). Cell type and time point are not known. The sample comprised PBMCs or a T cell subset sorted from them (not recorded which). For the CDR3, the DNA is TGTGCCAGCAGTTTATCCCCCGAAGACGGACAGGGCTTCTATCAGCCCCAGCATTTT. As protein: CASSLSPEDGQGFYQPQHF.